What follows are 21 T cell receptor beta chains derived from one specimen sequenced in a study of beta chain features in type 1 diabetes. The investigators reverse transcribed all of the isolated RNA, so they sequenced expressed TCRB transcripts. The protocol was immunoSEQ multiplex PCR, while the TCRdb copy is restricted to in-frame clones and leaves out a portion. Of hundreds of thousands of clones in the sample, roughly 16% were seen once. Sequenced: naive CD4+ T cells from blood. These receptors came from a man in his late teens or twenties in good health.

This clone has just a few counts. The gene calls are TRBV5-1 and TRBJ1-5; D gene ambiguous. In germline, CDR1 is SGHRS, CDR2 YFSETQ. The V end lost 4 bases, the J end lost 1 base, and 6 bases lay between the germline ends. CDR3 length: 13 residues. The CDR3 sequence is CASSPVSNQPQHF. The CDR3 nucleotides are TGCGCCAGCAGCCCCGTAAGCAATCAGCCCCAGCATTTT. The complete variable domain, with remaining parts taken from reference TRBV5-1 and TRBJ1-5, reads KAGVTQTPRYLIKTRGQQVTLSCSPISGHRSVSWYQQTPGQGLQFLFEYFSETQRNKGNFPGRFSGRQFSNSRSEMNVSTLELGDSALYLCASSPVSNQPQHFGDGTRLSIL.

The J gene is TRBJ1-5, the V gene TRBV6-7; D remains ambiguous. TRBV6-7 is labeled an ORF, and its function is uncertain. V was shortened by 0 bases and J by 9 bases, with 6 bases between the two germline ends. The CDR3 loop spans 12 amino acids. CDR3 DNA: TGTGCCAGCAGTTACTCTGATAGGCCCCAGCATTTT. Translation gives CASSYSDRPQHF.

This clone was seen more than once but under ten times. The V gene is TRBV4-3, the J gene TRBJ2-7, with a possible D match to TRBD1 (5 bases). Per the germline V gene, CDR1 is LGHNA and CDR2 is YSLEER. This CDR3 comprises 12 residues. V shed 2 bases and J shed 3 bases, with 5 bases lying between them. CDR3 loop: CASSQQGYEQYF. The CDR3, as DNA: TGCGCCAGCAGCCAACAGGGCTACGAGCAGTACTTC.

This clone was picked up a small number of times. The chain carries TRBV7-2 and TRBJ2-7, with no clear D. With 1 base removed from V and 1 base from J, the gap between germline ends came to 11 bases. This CDR3 has 15 residues. Germline CDR1 SGHTA, CDR2 FQGNSA. CDR3 in DNA: TGTGCCAGCAGCTTAGTCGCCCAGGTATCCTACGAGCAGTACTTC. It yields the protein CASSLVAQVSYEQYF.

The V call is TRBV7-2, the J call TRBJ1-5; D call uncertain. V was cut by 3 bases and J by 9 bases, with 12 bases left in between. This CDR3 is 13 amino acids long. Germline V gene lookup returns CDR1 SGHTA and CDR2 FQGNSA. CDR3 loop: CASSLGGNWPQHF. The CDR3 DNA is TGTGCCAGCAGCTTGGGCGGGAACTGGCCCCAGCATTTT. The full variable domain, its missing parts supplied by reference TRBV7-2 and TRBJ1-5, is GAGVSQSPSNKVTEKGKDVELRCDPISGHTALYWYRQSLGQGLEFLIYFQGNSAPDKSGLPSDRFSAERTGGSVSTLTIQRTQQEDSAVYLCASSLGGNWPQHFGDGTRLSIL.

This clone was counted only a few times. The chain carries TRBV6-5 and TRBJ1-1; perhaps TRBD1 as D (5 bases). The CDR3 contains 12 residues. Trimming left V 6 bases short and J 6 bases short, with 11 bases between. Germline CDR1 reads MNHEY; CDR2 reads SVGAGI. The CDR3: CASRGVISEAFF. The CDR3 DNA follows: TGTGCCAGCAGAGGGGTGATCTCTGAAGCTTTCTTT.

V and J are TRBV2 and TRBJ1-2; a weak D match, TRBD1 (6 bases). Germline V CDR1 and CDR2: SNHLY, FYNNEI. The CDR3 is 14 amino acids. V lost 7 bases, J lost 8 bases, and 20 bases lay in between. Written as DNA, the CDR3 is TGTGCCAGCAATAGGGACAACGATTTTGGAGGCTACACCTTC. Amino acids: CASNRDNDFGGYTF.

Only a few counts were recorded for this clone. The chain uses TRBV10-3 and TRBJ1-2; unclear D gene. Trimming removed 8 bases from V and 2 bases from J, with 9 bases in between. Germline V lookup: CDR1 ENHRY, CDR2 SYGVKD. The CDR3 extends over 12 amino acids. CDR3 amino acids: CAISRENYGYTF. Here the CDR3 DNA reads TGTGCCATCTCTAGGGAGAACTATGGCTACACCTTC.

Only a few counts were recorded for this clone. V usage is TRBV7-2 and J usage is TRBJ1-3; no reliable D call. This CDR3 region has 12 residues. Germline CDR1 and CDR2: SGHTA and FQGNSA. V shed 1 base and J shed 7 bases, with 5 bases lying between them. The CDR3 bases are TGTGCCAGCAGCTTAGAATGGAACACCATATATTTT. This encodes CASSLEWNTIYF.

The chain is built from TRBV5-4 and TRBJ2-2, with 15 bases matching TRBD2. V lost 4 bases, J lost 7 bases, and 5 bases stayed unmatched. This CDR3 contains 16 residues. Germline CDR1 is SGHNT and CDR2 is YYREEE (reference sequence). The CDR3 nucleotides are TGTGCCAGCAGCCCCGGACTAGCGGGAGGGAGCGGGGAGCTGTTTTTT. This translates into CASSPGLAGGSGELFF.

The J gene is TRBJ1-6, the V gene TRBV6-1; the D gene is possibly TRBD1 (5 bases). CDR1 and CDR2 from the germline V gene are MNHNS and SASEGT. V was clipped by 7 bases and J by 8 bases, with 12 bases between them. The CDR3 is 13 amino acids. CDR3 protein: CASTKTADSPLHF. CDR3 sequence (DNA): TGTGCCAGCACAAAGACAGCAGATTCACCCCTCCACTTT.

The chain joins TRBV28 to TRBJ1-1; maybe TRBD1 (5 bases). The CDR3 covers 13 residues. The V and J ends lost 6 bases and 5 bases respectively, with 13 bases between them. Germline loops: CDR1 MDHEN, CDR2 SYDVKM. CDR3 region: CASSQPGGTEAFF. For the CDR3, the DNA is TGTGCCAGCAGCCAGCCGGGGGGGACTGAAGCTTTCTTT.

This clone was seen only once. The rearrangement joins TRBV18 to TRBJ1-5; tentatively, D is TRBD1 (5 bases). The CDR3 sequence is 15 residues long. Germline V CDR1 and CDR2: KGHSH, LQKENI. Trimming cost V 2 bases and J 0 bases, with 8 bases left between them. Here the CDR3 reads CASSPRGSSNQPQHF. Written as DNA, the CDR3 is TGTGCCAGCTCACCAAGGGGCAGTAGCAATCAGCCCCAGCATTTT.

The rearrangement links TRBV7-2 to TRBJ2-7; no clear D gene. Germline CDR1 reads SGHTA; CDR2 reads FQGNSA. This CDR3 spans 15 amino acids. Deletions cut 5 bases from V and 2 bases from J, with 16 bases between. The CDR3 nucleotides read TGTGCCAGCAGCCCCTCGGCGGTTAGGACCTACGAGCAGTACTTC. Translated: CASSPSAVRTYEQYF.

V gene TRBV11-2 combines with J gene TRBJ2-1, with 10 bases aligning to TRBD2. The CDR3 totals 17 residues. The trim removed 2 bases at V and 1 base at J, leaving 5 bases unmatched. From germline, CDR1 is SGHAT and CDR2 FQNNGV. In DNA, the CDR3 is TGTGCCAGCAGCTTATTAAGCGGGAGGGCGTCCTACAATGAGCAGTTCTTC. It specifies CASSLLSGRASYNEQFF.

This chain uses TRBV7-9 with TRBJ1-3; 8 bases agree with TRBD1. With V trimmed by 5 bases and J by 2 bases, 11 bases remained unmatched. Germline V gene data show CDR1 as SEHNR and CDR2 as FQNEAQ (reference sequence). The CDR3 consists of 17 residues. The DNA of the CDR3 is TGTGCCAGCAGCCCTTCAGGACAGGGAAAGACTGGAAACACCATATATTTT. Amino acid sequence: CASSPSGQGKTGNTIYF.

This clone occurred a few times. This chain connects TRBV6-1 to TRBJ2-2, with 8 bases aligning to TRBD1. V lost 6 bases and J lost 0; bases outside the gene matches: 9. This CDR3 has 17 amino acids. Germline V CDR1 and CDR2: MNHNS, SASEGT. CDR3 in amino acids: CASRERDRIANTGELFF. The DNA for the CDR3 is TGTGCCAGCAGGGAAAGGGACAGGATCGCGAACACCGGGGAGCTGTTTTTT.

This clone was detected a few times. This chain joins TRBV9 and TRBJ2-2; 10 positions match TRBD1. The CDR3 totals 17 residues. The J segment lost 5 bases and the V segment lost 0 bases, leaving 7 bases of the junction unmatched. Looked up from germline, CDR1 is SGDLS and CDR2 is YYNGEE. CDR3 nucleotides: TGTGCCAGCAGCGTAGTAGGGACAGGGGCGTCGACCGGGGAGCTGTTTTTT. The encoded protein is CASSVVGTGASTGELFF.

This clone was observed a few times. The chain couples TRBV7-2 to TRBJ1-6; TRBD1 matches at 8 bases. This CDR3 region has 16 residues. From germline, CDR1 is SGHTA and CDR2 FQGNSA. Unmatched junction bases numbered 7, after V lost 2 bases and J lost 7 bases. The CDR3, as DNA: TGTGCCAGCAGCTTACGGACAGGGAAGGACAATTCACCCCTCCACTTT. This sequence encodes CASSLRTGKDNSPLHF.

As to this clone: Additional DNA sequences in this sample encode the identical CDR3. The chain combines TRBV7-2 with TRBJ2-3, with D hard to call. CDR1 is SGHTA and CDR2 is FQGNSA in the germline V gene. The CDR3 consists of 14 residues. V was cut by 5 bases and J by 2 bases, with 11 bases left in between. CDR3 in DNA: TGTGCCAGCAGCCCTACCGCATTCACAGATACGCAGTATTTT. Its protein is CASSPTAFTDTQYF.

This clone has just a few counts. V gene TRBV7-2 combines with J gene TRBJ2-7; D assignment may be TRBD1 or TRBD2 (6 bases each). The CDR3 covers 13 residues. The germline V gene encodes CDR1 SGHTA and CDR2 FQGNSA. Trimming cost V 1 base and J 10 bases, with 14 bases left between them. CDR3 nucleotide sequence: TGTGCCAGCAGCTTAGTTGGGGGGCAGTTTCAGTACTTC. It specifies CASSLVGGQFQYF.